This record covers a single T cell receptor beta chain. The record originates from a study of blood T cells in healthy people across ages. Isolation per sample recovered at least 7 million PBMCs. The CDR3 contains 14 residues. Germline V gives CDR1 LGHDT, CDR2 YNNKEL (reference sequence). V dropped 8 bases and J dropped 0 bases, with 8 bases sitting between them. A second PCR, run for about 7 to 11 cycles, used a sample-barcoded 5' primer plus a J-beta primer mix. TCRdb independently ran MiXCR on the 5' RACE reads; one entry per CDR3 protein. This table has hundreds of thousands of distinct CDR3 sequences, more than 40% appearing once.

The sequence was collected from a woman aged 55-75 years in good health. Sequencing was performed on blood. V gene TRBV3-1 combines with J gene TRBJ2-6; D call uncertain. DNA for the CDR3: TGTGCCAGCGAACGAACCTCTGGGGCCAACGTCCTGACTTTC. This gives the protein CASERTSGANVLTF.